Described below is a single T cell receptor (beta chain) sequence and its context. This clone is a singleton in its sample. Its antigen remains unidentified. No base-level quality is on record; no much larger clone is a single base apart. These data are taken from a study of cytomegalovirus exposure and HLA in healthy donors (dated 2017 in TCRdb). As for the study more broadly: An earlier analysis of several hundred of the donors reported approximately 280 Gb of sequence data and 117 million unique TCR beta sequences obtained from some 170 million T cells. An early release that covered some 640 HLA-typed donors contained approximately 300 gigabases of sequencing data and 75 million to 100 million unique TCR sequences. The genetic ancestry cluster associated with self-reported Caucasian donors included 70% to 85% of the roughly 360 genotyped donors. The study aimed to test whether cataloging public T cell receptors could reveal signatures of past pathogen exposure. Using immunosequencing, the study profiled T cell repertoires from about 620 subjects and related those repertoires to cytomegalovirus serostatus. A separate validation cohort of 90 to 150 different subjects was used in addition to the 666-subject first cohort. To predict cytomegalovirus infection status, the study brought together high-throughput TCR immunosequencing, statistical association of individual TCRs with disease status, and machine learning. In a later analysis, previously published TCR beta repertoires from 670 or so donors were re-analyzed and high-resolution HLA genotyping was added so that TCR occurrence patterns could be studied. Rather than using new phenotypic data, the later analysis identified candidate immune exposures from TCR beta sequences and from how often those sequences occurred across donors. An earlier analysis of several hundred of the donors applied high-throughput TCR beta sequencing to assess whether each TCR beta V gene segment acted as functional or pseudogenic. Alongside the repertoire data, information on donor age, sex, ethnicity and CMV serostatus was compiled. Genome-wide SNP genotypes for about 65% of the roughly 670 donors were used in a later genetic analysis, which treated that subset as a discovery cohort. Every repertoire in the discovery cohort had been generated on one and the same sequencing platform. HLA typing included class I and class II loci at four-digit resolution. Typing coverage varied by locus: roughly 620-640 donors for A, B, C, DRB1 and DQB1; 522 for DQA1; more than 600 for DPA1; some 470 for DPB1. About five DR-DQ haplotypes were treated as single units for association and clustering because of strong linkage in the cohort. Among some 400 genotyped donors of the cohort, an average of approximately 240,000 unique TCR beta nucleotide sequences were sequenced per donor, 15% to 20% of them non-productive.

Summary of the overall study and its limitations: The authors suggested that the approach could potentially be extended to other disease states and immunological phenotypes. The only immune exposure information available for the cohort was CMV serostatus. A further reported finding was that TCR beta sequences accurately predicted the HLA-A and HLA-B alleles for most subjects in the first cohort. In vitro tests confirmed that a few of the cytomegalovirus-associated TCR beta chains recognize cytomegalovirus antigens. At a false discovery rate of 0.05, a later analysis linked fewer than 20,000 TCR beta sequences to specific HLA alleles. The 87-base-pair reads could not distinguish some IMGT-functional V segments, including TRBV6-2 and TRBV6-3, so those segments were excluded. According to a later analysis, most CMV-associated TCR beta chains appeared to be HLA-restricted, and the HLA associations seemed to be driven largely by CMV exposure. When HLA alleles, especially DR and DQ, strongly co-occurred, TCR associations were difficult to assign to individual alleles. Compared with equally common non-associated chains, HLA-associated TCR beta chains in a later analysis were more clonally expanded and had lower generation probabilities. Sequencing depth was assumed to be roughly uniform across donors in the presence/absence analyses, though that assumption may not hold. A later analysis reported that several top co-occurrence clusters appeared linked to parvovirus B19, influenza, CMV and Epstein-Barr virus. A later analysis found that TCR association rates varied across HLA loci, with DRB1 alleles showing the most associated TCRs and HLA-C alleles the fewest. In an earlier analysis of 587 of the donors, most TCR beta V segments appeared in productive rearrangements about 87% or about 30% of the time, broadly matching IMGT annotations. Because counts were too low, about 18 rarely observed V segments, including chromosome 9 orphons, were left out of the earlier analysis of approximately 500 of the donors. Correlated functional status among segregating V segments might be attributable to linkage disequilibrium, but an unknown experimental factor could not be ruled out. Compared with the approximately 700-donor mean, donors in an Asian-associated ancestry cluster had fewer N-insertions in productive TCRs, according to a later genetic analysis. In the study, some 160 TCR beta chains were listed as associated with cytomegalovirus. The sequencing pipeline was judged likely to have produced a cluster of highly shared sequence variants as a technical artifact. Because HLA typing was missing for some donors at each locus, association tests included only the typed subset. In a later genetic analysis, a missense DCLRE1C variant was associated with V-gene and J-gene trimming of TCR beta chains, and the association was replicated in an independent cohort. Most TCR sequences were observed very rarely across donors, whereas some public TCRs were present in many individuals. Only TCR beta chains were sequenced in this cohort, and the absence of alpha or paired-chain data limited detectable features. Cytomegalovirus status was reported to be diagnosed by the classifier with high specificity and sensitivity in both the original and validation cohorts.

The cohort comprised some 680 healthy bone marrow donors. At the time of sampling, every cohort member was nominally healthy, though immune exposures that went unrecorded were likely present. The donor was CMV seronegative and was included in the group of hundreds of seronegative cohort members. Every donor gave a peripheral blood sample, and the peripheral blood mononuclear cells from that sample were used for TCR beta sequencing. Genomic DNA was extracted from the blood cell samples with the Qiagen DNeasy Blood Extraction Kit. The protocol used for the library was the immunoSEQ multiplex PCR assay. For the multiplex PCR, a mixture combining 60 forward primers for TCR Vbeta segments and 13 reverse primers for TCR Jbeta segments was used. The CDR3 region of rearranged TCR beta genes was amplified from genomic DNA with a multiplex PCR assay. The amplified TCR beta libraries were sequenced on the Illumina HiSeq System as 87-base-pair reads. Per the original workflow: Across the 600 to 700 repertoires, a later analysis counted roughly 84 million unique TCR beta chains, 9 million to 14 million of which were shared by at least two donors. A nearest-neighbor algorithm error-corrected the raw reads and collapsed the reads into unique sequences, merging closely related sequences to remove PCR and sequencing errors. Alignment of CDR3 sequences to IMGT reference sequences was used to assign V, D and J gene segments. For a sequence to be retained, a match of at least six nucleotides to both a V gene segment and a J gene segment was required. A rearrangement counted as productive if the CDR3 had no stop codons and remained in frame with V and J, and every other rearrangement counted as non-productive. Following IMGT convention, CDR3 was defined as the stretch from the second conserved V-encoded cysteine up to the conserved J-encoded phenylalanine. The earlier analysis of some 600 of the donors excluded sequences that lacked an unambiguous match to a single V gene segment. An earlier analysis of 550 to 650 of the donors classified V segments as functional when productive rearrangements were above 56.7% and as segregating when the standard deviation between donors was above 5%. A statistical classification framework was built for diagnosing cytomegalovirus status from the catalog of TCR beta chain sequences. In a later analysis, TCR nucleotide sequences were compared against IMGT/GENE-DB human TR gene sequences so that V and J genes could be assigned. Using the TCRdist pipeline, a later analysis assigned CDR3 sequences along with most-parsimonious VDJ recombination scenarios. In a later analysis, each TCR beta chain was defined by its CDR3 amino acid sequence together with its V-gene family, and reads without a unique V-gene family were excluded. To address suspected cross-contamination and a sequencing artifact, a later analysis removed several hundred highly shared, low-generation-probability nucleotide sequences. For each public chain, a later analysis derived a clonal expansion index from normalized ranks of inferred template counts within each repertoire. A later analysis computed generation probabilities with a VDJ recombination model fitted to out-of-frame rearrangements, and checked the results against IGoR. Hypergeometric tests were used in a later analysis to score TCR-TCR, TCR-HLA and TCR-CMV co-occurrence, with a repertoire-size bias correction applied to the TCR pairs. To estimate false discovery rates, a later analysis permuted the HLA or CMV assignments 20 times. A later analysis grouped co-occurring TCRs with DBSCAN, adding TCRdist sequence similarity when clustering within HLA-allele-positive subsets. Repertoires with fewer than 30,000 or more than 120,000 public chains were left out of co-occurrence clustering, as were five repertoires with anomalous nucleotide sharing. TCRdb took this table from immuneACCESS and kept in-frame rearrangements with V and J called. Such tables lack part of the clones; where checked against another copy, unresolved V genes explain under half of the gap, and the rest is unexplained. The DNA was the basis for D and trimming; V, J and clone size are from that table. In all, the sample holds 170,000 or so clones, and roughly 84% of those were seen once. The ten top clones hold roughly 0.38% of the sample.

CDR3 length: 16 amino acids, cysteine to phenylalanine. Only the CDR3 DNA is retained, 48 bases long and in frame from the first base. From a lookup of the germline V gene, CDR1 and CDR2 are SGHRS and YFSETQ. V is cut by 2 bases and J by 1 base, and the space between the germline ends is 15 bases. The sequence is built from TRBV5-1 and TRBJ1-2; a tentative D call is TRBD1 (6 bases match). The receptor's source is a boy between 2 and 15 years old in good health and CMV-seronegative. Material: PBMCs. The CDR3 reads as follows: CASSLLPGTLNYGYTF. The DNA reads TGCGCCAGCAGCTTACTTCCCGGGACACTTAACTATGGCTACACCTTC.